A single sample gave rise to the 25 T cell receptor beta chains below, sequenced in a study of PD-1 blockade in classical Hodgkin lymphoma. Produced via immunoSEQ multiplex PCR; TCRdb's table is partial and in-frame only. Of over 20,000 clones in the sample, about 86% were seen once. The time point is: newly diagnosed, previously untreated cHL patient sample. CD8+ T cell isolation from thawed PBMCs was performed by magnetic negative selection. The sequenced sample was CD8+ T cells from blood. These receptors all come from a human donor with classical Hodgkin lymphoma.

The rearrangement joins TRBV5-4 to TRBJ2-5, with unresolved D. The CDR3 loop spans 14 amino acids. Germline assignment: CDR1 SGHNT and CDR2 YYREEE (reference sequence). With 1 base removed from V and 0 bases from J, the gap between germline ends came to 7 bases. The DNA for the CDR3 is TGTGCCAGCAGCTTGACGGGCTACCAAGAGACCCAGTACTTC. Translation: CASSLTGYQETQYF.

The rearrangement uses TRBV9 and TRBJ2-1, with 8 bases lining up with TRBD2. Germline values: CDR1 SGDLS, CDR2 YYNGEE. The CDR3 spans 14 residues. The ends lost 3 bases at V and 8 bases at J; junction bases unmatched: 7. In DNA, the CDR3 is TGTGCCAGCAGCGGAGGACTAGCCCTGGATGAGCAGTTCTTC. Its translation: CASSGGLALDEQFF.

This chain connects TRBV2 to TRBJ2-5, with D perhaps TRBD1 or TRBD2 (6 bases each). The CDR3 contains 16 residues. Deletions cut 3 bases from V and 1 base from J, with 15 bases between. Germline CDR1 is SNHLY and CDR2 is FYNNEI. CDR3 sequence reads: CASSDDEEGGQETQYF. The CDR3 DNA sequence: TGTGCCAGCAGTGATGATGAGGAGGGGGGCCAAGAGACCCAGTACTTC.

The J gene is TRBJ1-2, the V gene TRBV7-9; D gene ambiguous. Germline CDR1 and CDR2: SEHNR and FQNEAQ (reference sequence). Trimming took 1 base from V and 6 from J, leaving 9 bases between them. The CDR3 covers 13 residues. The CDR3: CASSLGGVHGYTF. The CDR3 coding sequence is TGTGCCAGCAGCTTAGGCGGGGTTCATGGCTACACCTTC.

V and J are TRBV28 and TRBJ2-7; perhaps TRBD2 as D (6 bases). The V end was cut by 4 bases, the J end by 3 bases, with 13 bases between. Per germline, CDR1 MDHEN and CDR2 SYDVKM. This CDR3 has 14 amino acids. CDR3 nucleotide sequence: TGTGCCAGCAGTTCCGGGGGTGATGGCTACGAGCAGTACTTC. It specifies CASSSGGDGYEQYF.

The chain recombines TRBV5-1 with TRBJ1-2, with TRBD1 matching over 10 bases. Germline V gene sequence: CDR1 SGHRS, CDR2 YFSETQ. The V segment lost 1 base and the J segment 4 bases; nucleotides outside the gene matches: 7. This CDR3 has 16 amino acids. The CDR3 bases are TGCGCCAGCAGCTTGAGGGACAGGGGAAAGGGCTATGGCTACACCTTC. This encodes CASSLRDRGKGYGYTF.

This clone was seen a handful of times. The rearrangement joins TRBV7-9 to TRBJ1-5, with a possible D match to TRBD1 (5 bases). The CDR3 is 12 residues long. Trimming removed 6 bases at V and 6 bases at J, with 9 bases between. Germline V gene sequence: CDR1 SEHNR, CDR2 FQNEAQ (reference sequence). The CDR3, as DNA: TGTGCCAGCAGGGAGGGGTTTCAGCCCCAGCATTTT. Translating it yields CASREGFQPQHF.

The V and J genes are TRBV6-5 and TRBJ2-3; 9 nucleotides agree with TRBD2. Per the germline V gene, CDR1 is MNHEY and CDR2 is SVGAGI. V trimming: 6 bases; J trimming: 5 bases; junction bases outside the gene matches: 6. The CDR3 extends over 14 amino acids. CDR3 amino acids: CASSKNSGRDTQYF. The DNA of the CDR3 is TGTGCCAGCAGCAAGAATAGCGGGAGAGATACGCAGTATTTT.

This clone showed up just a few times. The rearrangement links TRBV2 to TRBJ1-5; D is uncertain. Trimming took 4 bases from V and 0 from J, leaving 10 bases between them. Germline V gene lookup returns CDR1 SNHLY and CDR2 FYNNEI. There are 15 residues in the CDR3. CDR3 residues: CASSALTGSNQPQHF. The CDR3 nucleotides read TGTGCCAGCAGTGCCCTAACGGGTAGCAATCAGCCCCAGCATTTT.

The CDR3 is CASSLVLRDEQFF. Here the CDR3 DNA reads TGTGCCAGTAGCCTCGTGTTGAGGGATGAGCAGTTCTTC. This chain uses TRBV19 with TRBJ2-1, with a tentative D call TRBD2 (5 bases). CDR3 length: 13 amino acids. Trimming took 6 bases from V and 8 from J, leaving 14 bases between them. Germline CDR1 is LNHDA and CDR2 is SQIVND (reference sequence). Drawing the rest from reference TRBV19 and TRBJ2-1, the complete variable domain is DGGITQSPKYLFRKEGQNVTLSCEQNLNHDAMYWYRQDPGQGLRLIYYSQIVNDFQKGDIAEGYSVSREKKESFPLTVTSAQKNPTAFYLCASSLVLRDEQFFGPGTRLTVL.

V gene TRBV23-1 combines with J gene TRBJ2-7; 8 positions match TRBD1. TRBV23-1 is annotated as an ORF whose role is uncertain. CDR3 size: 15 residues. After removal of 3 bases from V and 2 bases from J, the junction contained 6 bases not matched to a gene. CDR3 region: CASSHHNRGAYEQYF. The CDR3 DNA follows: TGCGCCAGCAGTCACCACAACAGGGGGGCCTACGAGCAGTACTTC.

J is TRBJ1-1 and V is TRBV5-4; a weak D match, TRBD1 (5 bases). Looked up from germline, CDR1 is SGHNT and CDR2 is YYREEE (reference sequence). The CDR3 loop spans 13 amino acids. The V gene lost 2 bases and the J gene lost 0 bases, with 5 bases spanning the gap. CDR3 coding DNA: TGTGCCAGCAGCTTAGGGGTGAACACTGAAGCTTTCTTT. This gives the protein CASSLGVNTEAFF.

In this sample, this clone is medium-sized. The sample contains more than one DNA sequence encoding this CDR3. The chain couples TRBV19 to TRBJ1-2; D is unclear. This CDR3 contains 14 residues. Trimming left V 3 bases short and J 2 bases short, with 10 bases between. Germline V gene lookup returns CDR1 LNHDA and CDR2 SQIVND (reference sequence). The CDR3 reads CASSIPAGNYGYTF. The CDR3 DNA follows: TGTGCCAGTAGTATTCCGGCGGGCAACTATGGCTACACCTTC.

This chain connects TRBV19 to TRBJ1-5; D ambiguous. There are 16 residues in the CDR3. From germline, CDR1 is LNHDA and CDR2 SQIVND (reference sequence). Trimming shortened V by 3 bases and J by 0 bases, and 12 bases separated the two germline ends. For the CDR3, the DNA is TGTGCCAGTAGTATCTCTGCTATGTATAGCAATCAGCCCCAGCATTTT. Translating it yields CASSISAMYSNQPQHF.

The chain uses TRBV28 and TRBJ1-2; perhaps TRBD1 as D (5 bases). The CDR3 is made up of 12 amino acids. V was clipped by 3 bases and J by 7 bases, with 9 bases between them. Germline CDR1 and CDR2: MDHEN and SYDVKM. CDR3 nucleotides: TGTGCCAGCAGTTTCGGGGCTGGTGGCTACACCTTC. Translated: CASSFGAGGYTF.

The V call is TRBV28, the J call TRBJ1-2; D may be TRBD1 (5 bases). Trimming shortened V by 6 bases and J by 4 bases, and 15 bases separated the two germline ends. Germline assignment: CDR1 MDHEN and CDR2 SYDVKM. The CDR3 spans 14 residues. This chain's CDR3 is CASSTVGVGYGYTF. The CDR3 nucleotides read TGTGCCAGCAGCACCGTGGGGGTGGGCTATGGCTACACCTTC.

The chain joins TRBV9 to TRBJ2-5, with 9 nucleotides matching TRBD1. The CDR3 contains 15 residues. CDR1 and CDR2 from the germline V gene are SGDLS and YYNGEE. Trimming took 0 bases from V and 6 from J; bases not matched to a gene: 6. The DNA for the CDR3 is TGTGCCAGCAGCGTAGGGACAGGGGTGTTAAAGACCCAGTACTTC. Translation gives CASSVGTGVLKTQYF.

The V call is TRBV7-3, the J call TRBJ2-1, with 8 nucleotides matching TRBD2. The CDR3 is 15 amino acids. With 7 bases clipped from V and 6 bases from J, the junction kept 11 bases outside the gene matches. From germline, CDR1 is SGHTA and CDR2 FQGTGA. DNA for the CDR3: TGTGCCAGCACCCTTACCGGGGGGGACCTCAATGAGCAGTTCTTC. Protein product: CASTLTGGDLNEQFF.

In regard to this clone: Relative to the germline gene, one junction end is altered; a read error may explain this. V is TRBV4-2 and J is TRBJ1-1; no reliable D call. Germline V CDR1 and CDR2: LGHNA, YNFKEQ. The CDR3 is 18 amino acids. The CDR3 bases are TGTGCCAGCAGCCTTCCGAGGTGGGGAGATATAATGAACACTGAGGCTTTCTTT. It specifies CASSLPRWGDIMNTEAFF.

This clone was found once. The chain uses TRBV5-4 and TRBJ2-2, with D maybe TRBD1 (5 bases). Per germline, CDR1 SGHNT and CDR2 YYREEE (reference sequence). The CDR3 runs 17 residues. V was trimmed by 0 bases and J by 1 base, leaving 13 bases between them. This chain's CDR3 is CASSLAVGQLNTGELFF. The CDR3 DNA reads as TGTGCCAGCAGCTTGGCAGTGGGGCAGTTGAACACCGGGGAGCTGTTTTTT.

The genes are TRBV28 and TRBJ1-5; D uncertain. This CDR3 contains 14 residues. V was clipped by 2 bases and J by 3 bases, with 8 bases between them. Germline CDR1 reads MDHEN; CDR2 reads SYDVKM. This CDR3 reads CASSLGLVNQPQHF. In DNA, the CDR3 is TGTGCCAGCAGTTTAGGGCTGGTCAATCAGCCCCAGCATTTT.

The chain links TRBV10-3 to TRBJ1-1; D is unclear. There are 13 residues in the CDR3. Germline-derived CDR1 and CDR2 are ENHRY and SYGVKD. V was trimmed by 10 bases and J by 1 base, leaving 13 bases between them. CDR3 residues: CATASAANTEAFF. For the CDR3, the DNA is TGTGCCACCGCCAGCGCAGCGAACACTGAAGCTTTCTTT.

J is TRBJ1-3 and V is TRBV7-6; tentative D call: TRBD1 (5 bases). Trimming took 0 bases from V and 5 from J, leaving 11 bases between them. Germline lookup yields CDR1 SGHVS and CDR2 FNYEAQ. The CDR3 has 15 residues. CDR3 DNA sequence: TGTGCCAGCAGCTTAGCGGGGAGGGGACGAAACACCATATATTTT. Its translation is CASSLAGRGRNTIYF.

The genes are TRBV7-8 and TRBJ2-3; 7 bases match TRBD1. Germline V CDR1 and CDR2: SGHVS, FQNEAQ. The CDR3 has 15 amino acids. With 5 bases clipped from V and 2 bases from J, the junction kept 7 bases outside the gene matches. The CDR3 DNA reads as TGTGCCAGCAGCCCAAACAGGGGTATCACAGATACGCAGTATTTT. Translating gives CASSPNRGITDTQYF.

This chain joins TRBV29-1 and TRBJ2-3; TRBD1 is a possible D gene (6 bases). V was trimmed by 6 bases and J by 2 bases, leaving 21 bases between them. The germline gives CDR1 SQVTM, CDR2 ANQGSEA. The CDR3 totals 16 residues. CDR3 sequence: CSVAGTSELTTDTQYF. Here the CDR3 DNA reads TGCAGCGTAGCCGGGACATCCGAACTTACCACAGATACGCAGTATTTT.